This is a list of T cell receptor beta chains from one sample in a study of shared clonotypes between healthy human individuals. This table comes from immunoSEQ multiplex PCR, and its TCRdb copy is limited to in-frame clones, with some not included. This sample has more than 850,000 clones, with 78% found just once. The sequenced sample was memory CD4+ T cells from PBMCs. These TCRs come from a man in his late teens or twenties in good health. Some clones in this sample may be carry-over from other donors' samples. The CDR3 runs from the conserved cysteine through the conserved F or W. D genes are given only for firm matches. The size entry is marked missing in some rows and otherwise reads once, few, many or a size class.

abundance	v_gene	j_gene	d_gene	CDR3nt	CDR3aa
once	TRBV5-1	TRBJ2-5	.	TGCGCCAGCAGCTTCTACGAGACCCAGTACTTC	CASSFYETQYF
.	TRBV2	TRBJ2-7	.	TGTGCCAGCAGTGAAGCGCTTCAGGGACGGGGCCACGAGCAGTACTTC	CASSEALQGRGHEQYF
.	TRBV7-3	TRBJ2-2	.	TGTGCCAGCAGCAAAAATCCCGGGGAGCTGTTTTTT	CASSKNPGELFF
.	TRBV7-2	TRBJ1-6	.	TGTGCCAGCAGCTTAGCGCTAGGGGCGGCCAATTCACCCCTCCACTTT	CASSLALGAANSPLHF
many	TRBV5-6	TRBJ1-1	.	TGTGCCAGCAGCTTGGTAGGCCAGGGGAACGCTGAAGCTTTCTTT	CASSLVGQGNAEAFF
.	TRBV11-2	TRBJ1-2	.	TGTGCCAGCAGCTCTTACTCCGGGAGGCGGGGTGGTGGCTACACCTTC	CASSSYSGRRGGGYTF
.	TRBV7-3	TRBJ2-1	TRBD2	TGTGCCAGCAGCTTAGGGCTAGCGGGAGCGGGGGATGAGCAGTTCTTC	CASSLGLAGAGDEQFF
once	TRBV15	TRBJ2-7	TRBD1	TGTGCCACCAGCAGTTGGGACAGGGGTAACGAGCAGTACTTC	CATSSWDRGNEQYF
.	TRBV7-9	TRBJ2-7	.	TGTGCCAGCAGCTTAGCGATCACATTTAGTTCCTACGAGCAGTACTTC	CASSLAITFSSYEQYF
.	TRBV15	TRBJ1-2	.	TGTGCCACCAGCAGGGGATATGGCTACACCTTC	CATSRGYGYTF
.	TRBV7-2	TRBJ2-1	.	TGTGCCAGCAGACCTAACGACCCAAACAATGAGCAGTTCTTC	CASRPNDPNNEQFF
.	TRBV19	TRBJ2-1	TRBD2	TGTGCCAGTAGTATATTAGCGGGAGGGCCCCGGAATGAGCAGTTCTTC	CASSILAGGPRNEQFF
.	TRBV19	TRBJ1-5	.	TGTGCCAGTAACGCAGGGGCCCTGCAAAATCAGCCCCAGCATTTT	CASNAGALQNQPQHF
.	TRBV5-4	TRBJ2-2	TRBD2	TGTGCCAGCAGCTTGGCTGTTACGGGAGGGCTCGGCGGGGAGCTGTTTTTT	CASSLAVTGGLGGELFF
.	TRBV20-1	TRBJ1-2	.	TGCAGTCCCCCGAGAGGGGCCCCTTACACCTTC	CSPPRGAPYTF
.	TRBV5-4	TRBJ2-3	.	TGTGCCAGCAGCTTGCTGGGGCCCGGAGATACGCAGTATTTT	CASSLLGPGDTQYF
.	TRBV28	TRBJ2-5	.	TGTGCCAGCTACAGGTCGGGAGAGACCCAGTACTTC	CASYRSGETQYF
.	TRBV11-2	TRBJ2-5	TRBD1	TGTGCCAGCAGCCCCTCCCCGGACAGGGTGAAAGAGACCCAGTACTTC	CASSPSPDRVKETQYF
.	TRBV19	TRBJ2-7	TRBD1	TGTGCCAGTAGTATCGACAGGGGCGGCGAGCAGTACTTC	CASSIDRGGEQYF
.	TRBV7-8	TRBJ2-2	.	TGTGCCAGCAGCCCCTGGACAGAAAACACCGGGGAGCTGTTTTTT	CASSPWTENTGELFF
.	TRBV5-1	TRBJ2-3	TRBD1	TGCGCCAGCAGCTCGACAGGGGCCCTCACAGATACGCAGTATTTT	CASSSTGALTDTQYF
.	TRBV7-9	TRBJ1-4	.	TGTGCCAGCAGCTTACAAAGGGAAAAACTGTTTTTT	CASSLQREKLFF
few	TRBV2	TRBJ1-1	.	TGTGCCAGCAGTCTGGAGAGAACTGAAGCTTTCTTT	CASSLERTEAFF
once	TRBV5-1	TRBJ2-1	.	TGCGCCAGCAGCCAAACGCTGGGGGGCAATGAGCAGTTCTTC	CASSQTLGGNEQFF
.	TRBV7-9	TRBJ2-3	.	TGTGCCAGCAGCTTAGGACAGTCTAGCACAGATACGCAGTATTTT	CASSLGQSSTDTQYF
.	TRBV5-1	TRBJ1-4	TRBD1	TGCGCCAGCAGCTTGGTTGGGACAGGACTCGAAAAACTGTTTTTT	CASSLVGTGLEKLFF
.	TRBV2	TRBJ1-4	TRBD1	TGTGCCAGCAGCGTACAGGGGGGGAATAATGAAAAACTGTTTTTT	CASSVQGGNNEKLFF
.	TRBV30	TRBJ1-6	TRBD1	TGTGCCTGGAGTACGAGTGCCGGACAGGGCCCCCCCCTCCACTTT	CAWSTSAGQGPPLHF
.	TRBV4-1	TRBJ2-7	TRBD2	TGCGCCAGCAGCCATGGCGATAAGCGGGGAACCTACGAGCAGTACTTC	CASSHGDKRGTYEQYF
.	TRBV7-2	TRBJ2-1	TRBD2	TGTGCCAGCAGCGGTCGGCTAGCGGGGAGGATGGACAATGAGCAGTTCTTC	CASSGRLAGRMDNEQFF
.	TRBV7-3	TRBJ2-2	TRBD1	TGTGCCAGCGGGGGACAGATGAACACCGGGGAGCTGTTTTTT	CASGGQMNTGELFF
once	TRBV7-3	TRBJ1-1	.	TGTGCCAGCAGCTTACTGTCGGGCACTGAAGCTTTCTTT	CASSLLSGTEAFF
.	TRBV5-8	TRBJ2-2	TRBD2	TGTGCCAGCAGCTTGGGTTTAGCGGGAGGGCCGGAGCTGTTTTTT	CASSLGLAGGPELFF
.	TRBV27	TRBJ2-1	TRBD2	TGTGCCAGCAGTTTATCGGGGCCGGGGGGTGAGCAGTTCTTC	CASSLSGPGGEQFF
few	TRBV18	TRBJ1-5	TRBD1	TGTGCCAGCTCACCAGAACAGGGGGCGAGGCAGCCCCAGCATTTT	CASSPEQGARQPQHF
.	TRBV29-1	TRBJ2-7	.	TGCAGCGTTGCGTACCTTACGGGCGAGCAGTACTTC	CSVAYLTGEQYF
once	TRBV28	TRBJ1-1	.	TGTGCCTGCGATGGACTGAACACTGAAGCTTTCTTT	CACDGLNTEAFF
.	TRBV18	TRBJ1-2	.	TGTGCCAGCTCACCAACAGGAGAGGGCTACACCTTC	CASSPTGEGYTF
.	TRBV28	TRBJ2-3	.	TGTGCCACCTCGGAAACTACCGCGGGAGATACGCAGTATTTT	CATSETTAGDTQYF
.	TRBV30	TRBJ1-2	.	TGTGCCTGGAGGACCGGTGGGACCTATGGCTACACCTTC	CAWRTGGTYGYTF
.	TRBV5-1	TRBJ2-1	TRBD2	TGCGCCAGCAGCTTGGAAGGGACTAGATCTGAGCAGTTCTTC	CASSLEGTRSEQFF
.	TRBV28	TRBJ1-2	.	TGTGCCAGCAGTTTACCCCTGGGGGGGGGCGCTGGCTATGGCTACACCTTC	CASSLPLGGGAGYGYTF
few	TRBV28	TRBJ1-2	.	TGTGCCAGCAGTTTGAGCCTTTATGGCTACACCTTC	CASSLSLYGYTF
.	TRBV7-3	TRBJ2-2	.	TGTGCCAGCAGCTTAGGGGACAAGAGATACACCGGGGAGCTGTTTTTT	CASSLGDKRYTGELFF
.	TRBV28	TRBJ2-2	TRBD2	TGTGCCAGCAGTAACCTAGCGGGAGGGCCAAGGGGCGGGGAGCTGTTTTTT	CASSNLAGGPRGGELFF
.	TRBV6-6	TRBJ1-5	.	TGTGCCAGCAGGGACCTAGCGGGGAACAATCAGCCCCAGCATTTT	CASRDLAGNNQPQHF
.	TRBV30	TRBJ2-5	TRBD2	TGTGCCTGGAGTCCTAGCGGGGCGGAGGAGACCCAGTACTTC	CAWSPSGAEETQYF
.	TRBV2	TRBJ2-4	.	TGTGCCAGCAGTGAGCACAACGGGGCTCTCCCTGACTTC	CASSEHNGALPDF
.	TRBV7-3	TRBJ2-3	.	TGTGCCAGCAGCTTTTTCGGTAGCACAGATACGCAGTATTTT	CASSFFGSTDTQYF
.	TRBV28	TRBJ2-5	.	TGTGCCAGCAGTTACGGCAGTGAGACCCAGTACTTC	CASSYGSETQYF